What follows are 8 T cell receptor beta chains derived from one specimen sequenced in a study of T cells after yellow fever vaccination (dated by TCRdb to 2018 to 2020). Library preparation was by 5' RACE. The sample was run on an Illumina NovaSeq 6000. Through fastp at Q25 and MiXCR, TCRdb rebuilt clones from the public reads, retaining in-frame beta chains. Every entry covers one CDR3 protein and lists the most common genes and DNA from its rows. Counted in this sample were a few hundred thousand distinct CDR3 sequences; about 3.5% of them appeared once. The ten most abundant clones make up 20% to 25% of the sample. What the treatment or condition label conveys for this sample: live attenuated yellow fever vaccine strain. Here the sequenced sample was PBMCs, taken on the day of the yellow fever booster vaccination. Receptor source: a man between 18 and 29 years old who received the YFV17D yellow fever vaccine.

V usage is TRBV18 and J usage is TRBJ1-5; D perhaps matches TRBD1 (5 bases). The CDR3 contains 12 residues. Germline assignment: CDR1 KGHSH and CDR2 LQKENI. With 3 bases removed from V and 16 bases from J, the gap between germline ends came to 16 bases. CDR3 bases: TGTGCCAGCTCACCGCAGGGTTGGTCACGACATTTT. Translated, it gives CASSPQGWSRHF.

The V and J genes are TRBV23-1 and TRBJ2-7; tentatively, D is TRBD1 or TRBD2 (5 bases each). TRBV23-1 falls under the ORF class, with uncertain function. Between the trimmed V and J ends, which lost 11 bases and 2 bases, there was a span of 25 bases. This CDR3 comprises 16 residues. CDR3 bases: TGCGCCCCCCCCCCCGGACGGGGCCGTACTCCCTACGAGCAGTACGTC. Translation gives CAPPPGRGRTPYEQYV.

The chain carries TRBV18 and TRBJ1-2, with D hard to call. The CDR3 runs to 15 residues. Trimming cost V 5 bases and J 7 bases, with 20 bases left between them. Germline assignment: CDR1 KGHSH and CDR2 LQKENI. In DNA form, the CDR3 reads TGTGCCAGCTCAGGCCCCCCCGTGGGAATTCTTGGCTACACCTTC. Its protein product is CASSGPPVGILGYTF.

There are many counts of this clonotype. CDR3 DNA sequence: TGTGCCAGCAGCTTAGCGACAGGTCGGCGGGATGAGCAGTTCTTC. Protein sequence: CASSLATGRRDEQFF. The chain joins TRBV7-9 to TRBJ2-1; TRBD1 is a possible D gene (6 bases). This CDR3 comprises 15 residues. Germline CDR1 SEHNR, CDR2 FQNEAQ (reference sequence). V lost 0 bases and J lost 8, with 14 bases in between.

This clonotype turned up a few times. The J gene is TRBJ1-5, the V gene TRBV28, with D tentatively TRBD1 (6 bases). CDR1 is MDHEN, CDR2 SYDVKM, per germline. The CDR3 sequence is 13 residues long. V dropped 8 bases and J dropped 10 bases, with 18 bases sitting between them. CDR3: CASVRGRNGPQHF. CDR3 in DNA: TGTGCCAGCGTGAGGGGGAGGAATGGCCCCCAGCATTTT.

The V and J genes are TRBV19 and TRBJ2-5; 9 bases are shared with TRBD2. The trim removed 4 bases at V and 2 bases at J, leaving 5 bases unmatched. The germline V gene encodes CDR1 LNHDA and CDR2 SQIVND (reference sequence). This CDR3 contains 15 residues. The CDR3: CASSSQRGAQETQYF. The DNA of the CDR3 is TGTGCCAGTAGTAGCCAGCGGGGGGCTCAAGAGACCCAGTACTTC.

The rearrangement links TRBV20-1 to TRBJ2-7; 7 bases line up with TRBD1. J lost 3 bases, V lost 0 bases, and 8 bases had no gene match. The CDR3 runs to 15 residues. Germline V gene data show CDR1 as DFQATT and CDR2 as SNEGSKA (reference sequence). The chain's CDR3 is CSARDRARGNYEQYF. The CDR3 region has the DNA TGCAGTGCTAGAGATCGAGCCAGGGGGAACTACGAGCAGTACTTC.

At least ten counts were recorded for this clonotype. The chain combines TRBV6-5 with TRBJ1-6, with D tentatively TRBD1 (6 bases). V was cut by 5 bases and J by 5 bases, with 16 bases left in between. The CDR3 has 16 amino acids. Germline V CDR1 and CDR2: MNHEY, SVGAGI. CDR3 loop: CASSRTRHRDNSPLHF. In nucleotides, the CDR3 is TGTGCCAGCAGTCGAACCCGGCACAGGGATAATTCACCCCTCCACTTT.